These 23 T cell receptor beta chains share one sample of origin, sequenced in a study of T cell therapy after organ transplantation. Time point: 20-29 weeks after completion of therapy. Data came from immunoSEQ multiplex PCR; TCRdb stores just in-frame clones and leaves some out. Of roughly 20,000 clones listed, 84% were seen once; the top ten hold just over 35%. What these receptors recognize is not known. Material: CD8+ T cells from blood, obtained after autologous CMV-specific T cell therapy. The receptor source for this set is a human patient who had received a solid organ transplant and had CMV disease. The T cells may partly be graft donor cells.

The chain links TRBV9 to TRBJ2-7, with 9 bases fitting TRBD1. The V and J ends lost 4 bases and 2 bases, in that order; junction bases with no gene match: 10. Per germline, CDR1 SGDLS and CDR2 YYNGEE. The CDR3 sequence is 16 residues long. The CDR3 here is CASSPQAGTGPYEQYF. In nucleotides, the CDR3 is TGTGCCAGCAGCCCCCAGGCTGGGACAGGGCCCTACGAGCAGTACTTC.

The chain has TRBV14 and TRBJ2-1, with a weak D call TRBD1 (5 bases). This CDR3 contains 17 residues. V lost 0 bases, J lost 6 bases, and 18 bases lay in between. Germline loops: CDR1 SGHDN, CDR2 FVKESK. The CDR3 bases are TGTGCCAGCAGCCAAGATTTCGACAGCTTCTCGGGCAATGAGCAGTTCTTC. Encoded protein: CASSQDFDSFSGNEQFF.

This clone is termed medium-sized (0.01 to 0.1%). The sample holds other DNA sequences that translate to the same CDR3. This chain connects TRBV28 to TRBJ2-7; 7 bases are shared with TRBD1. The germline CDR1 and CDR2 sequences are MDHEN and SYDVKM. The CDR3 consists of 15 residues. The ends lost 2 bases at V and 0 bases at J; junction bases unmatched: 4. The CDR3 is CASSLGTADSYEQYF. The CDR3 DNA reads TGTGCCAGCAGTTTAGGGACAGCCGACTCCTACGAGCAGTACTTC. Supplemented by reference TRBV28 and TRBJ2-7, the full variable domain reads DVKVTQSSRYLVKRTGEKVFLECVQDMDHENMFWYRQDPGLGLRLIYFSYDVKMKEKGDIPEGYSVSREKKERFSLILESASTNQTSMYLCASSLGTADSYEQYFGPGTRLTVT.

V gene TRBV25-1 combines with J gene TRBJ2-1; TRBD2 agrees at 9 bases. Germline CDR1 MGHDK, CDR2 SYGVNS. The CDR3 runs 16 residues. After removal of 1 base from V and 5 bases from J, the junction contained 6 bases not matched to a gene. CDR3 sequence (DNA): TGTGCCAGCAGTGAATTCGGGTCTAGCGGGGACAATGAGCAGTTCTTC. Translating gives CASSEFGSSGDNEQFF.

The CDR3 bases are TGTGCCAGCAGCCAAGAGATGCTACAGGGGTATTCTTCCTACGAGCAGTACTTC. It codes for CASSQEMLQGYSSYEQYF. The chain links TRBV14 to TRBJ2-7, with 7 nucleotides matching TRBD1. The V segment lost 0 bases and the J segment 1 base; nucleotides outside the gene matches: 12. Germline-derived CDR1 and CDR2 are SGHDN and FVKESK. The CDR3 runs to 18 residues.

Only one count was recorded for this clone. J is TRBJ2-3 and V is TRBV28, with D hard to call. In germline, CDR1 is MDHEN, CDR2 SYDVKM. The CDR3 has 11 amino acids. V lost 7 bases, J lost 8 bases, and 10 bases lay in between. The CDR3 coding sequence is TGTGCCAGCACCCCCCCCAGTACGCAGTATTTT. As protein: CASTPPSTQYF.

The genes are TRBV28 and TRBJ2-7; D might be TRBD2 (5 bases). CDR1 is MDHEN and CDR2 is SYDVKM in the germline V gene. This CDR3 has 13 residues. Trimming took 3 bases from V and 10 from J, leaving 16 bases between them. As DNA, the CDR3 is TGTGCCAGCAGTTTGGGCGACACGGGGAATCAGTACTTC. It encodes CASSLGDTGNQYF.

The genes are TRBV7-9 and TRBJ2-7; D call uncertain. Between the trimmed V and J ends, which lost 5 bases and 0 bases, there was a span of 5 bases. From germline, CDR1 is SEHNR and CDR2 FQNEAQ (reference sequence). The CDR3 runs to 12 residues. The CDR3 DNA follows: TGTGCCAGCAGCGTGGGCTCCTACGAGCAGTACTTC. This codes for CASSVGSYEQYF.

This sequence joins TRBV5-1 and TRBJ1-1; D remains ambiguous. The CDR3 is made up of 13 amino acids. Germline loops: CDR1 SGHRS, CDR2 YFSETQ. V was pared by 5 bases and J by 1 base, with 9 bases between. The CDR3 sequence: CASSWAANTEAFF. As DNA, the CDR3 is TGCGCCAGCAGTTGGGCGGCGAACACTGAAGCTTTCTTT.

The chain couples TRBV5-1 to TRBJ2-7, with TRBD2 matching over 11 bases. The CDR3 length is 15 residues. CDR1 SGHRS and CDR2 YFSETQ come from the germline V gene. The V gene end was trimmed by 4 bases and the J gene end by 2 bases; junction bases not matched to a gene: 5. CDR3 in amino acids: CASSEPGLAAYEQYF. CDR3 DNA sequence: TGCGCCAGCAGCGAGCCGGGACTAGCGGCCTACGAGCAGTACTTC.

The V call is TRBV6-5, the J call TRBJ2-7; the match to TRBD1 covers 7 bases. The CDR3 contains 14 residues. Losses at the gene ends were 4 bases for V and 2 bases for J; bases not matched to a gene: 5. Germline V gene lookup returns CDR1 MNHEY and CDR2 SVGAGI. CDR3 coding DNA: TGTGCCAGCAGTTCCCCAGGGACAGCCTACGAGCAGTACTTC. Protein: CASSSPGTAYEQYF.

J is TRBJ2-1 and V is TRBV14; 8 bases align to TRBD1. This CDR3 spans 16 amino acids. Germline CDR1 SGHDN, CDR2 FVKESK. The junction had 10 bases not matched to a gene; V was cut back by 1 base and J by 8 bases. As DNA, the CDR3 is TGTGCCAGCAGCCAAGGAGAGACAGGGGTATACGATGAGCAGTTCTTC. Translated, it gives CASSQGETGVYDEQFF.

The chain joins TRBV5-6 to TRBJ2-5; 8 bases align to TRBD1. Germline values: CDR1 SGHDT, CDR2 YYEEEE. The CDR3 contains 14 residues. J was trimmed by 11 bases and V by 2 bases; bases with no gene match: 11. The CDR3 protein is CASSFGQGPNEQYF. The CDR3 DNA reads as TGTGCCAGCAGCTTTGGACAGGGCCCCAATGAGCAGTACTTC. Full variable domain (remainder filled in from reference TRBV5-6 and TRBJ2-5): DAGVTQSPTHLIKTRGQQVTLRCSPKSGHDTVSWYQQALGQGPQFIFQYYEEEERQRGNFPDRFSGHQFPNYSSELNVNALLLGDSALYLCASSFGQGPNEQYFGPGTRLLVL.

This clone was detected once. The rearrangement joins TRBV5-8 to TRBJ1-4; TRBD1 is a possible D gene (6 bases). The CDR3 runs 15 residues. Germline V gene lookup returns CDR1 SGHTS and CDR2 YDEGEE. Trimming shortened V by 4 bases and J by 4 bases, and 14 bases separated the two germline ends. CDR3 residues: CASSLGAGSNEKLFF. In nucleotides, the CDR3 is TGTGCCAGCAGCCTGGGGGCAGGGAGTAATGAAAAACTGTTTTTT.

A single count supports this clone. The chain couples TRBV11-2 to TRBJ2-7; D may be TRBD2 (6 bases). CDR1 is SGHAT and CDR2 is FQNNGV in the germline V gene. The length of the CDR3 is 13 residues. The V and J ends lost 8 bases and 1 base respectively, with 12 bases between them. CDR3 bases: TGTGCCAGCGGACCGGGAGCTTCCTACGAGCAGTACTTC. It specifies CASGPGASYEQYF.

The chain joins TRBV9 to TRBJ2-7; D is unclear. CDR1 and CDR2 (germline): SGDLS, YYNGEE. The CDR3 has 14 amino acids. The germline V and J ends were trimmed by 3 bases and 0 bases, with 10 bases remaining between them. This CDR3 reads CASSEGFSSYEQYF. The CDR3 nucleotides are TGTGCCAGCAGCGAAGGGTTTAGCTCCTACGAGCAGTACTTC.

This chain connects TRBV11-1 to TRBJ2-7; TRBD2 matches at 14 bases. The junction had 12 bases not matched to a gene; V was cut back by 5 bases and J by 6 bases. The length of the CDR3 is 17 residues. Germline V gives CDR1 SGHAT, CDR2 FQDESV (reference sequence). CDR3 in amino acids: CASSTLEPGTSGSEQYF. CDR3 nucleotide sequence: TGTGCCAGCAGCACGTTGGAGCCGGGGACTAGCGGGAGCGAGCAGTACTTC.

This clone was counted only a few times. The V call is TRBV27, the J call TRBJ1-6; 7 bases agree with TRBD1. V lost 10 bases to trimming and J lost 7 bases; unmatched junction nucleotides: 10. The CDR3 has 14 residues. Germline-derived CDR1 and CDR2 are MNHEY and SMNVEV (reference sequence). CDR3 in amino acids: CATSWGQNNSPLHF. The CDR3 DNA sequence: TGTGCCACCTCCTGGGGACAGAACAATTCACCCCTCCACTTT.

The chain has TRBV7-6 and TRBJ2-1; 11 nucleotides match TRBD2. This CDR3 comprises 16 residues. Germline V gives CDR1 SGHVS, CDR2 FNYEAQ. Trimming at V came to 5 bases and at J to 3 bases, leaving 6 bases not matched to a gene. The CDR3 DNA sequence: TGTGCCAGCAGCAAACTAGCGGGAGTGGACTACAATGAGCAGTTCTTC. It encodes CASSKLAGVDYNEQFF.

This chain connects TRBV7-6 to TRBJ2-5, with D perhaps matching TRBD1 or TRBD2 (5 bases each). The V gene's germline CDR1 is SGHVS and CDR2 FNYEAQ. The V end was cut by 5 bases, the J end by 7 bases, with 20 bases between. This CDR3 has 15 amino acids. The CDR3 loop reads CASSDTGTRLRTQYF. In DNA form, the CDR3 reads TGTGCCAGCAGCGATACCGGGACCAGGTTGCGGACCCAGTACTTC.

This chain connects TRBV6-5 to TRBJ1-5; no clear D. The CDR3 is made up of 14 amino acids. CDR1 and CDR2 from the germline V gene are MNHEY and SVGAGI. Trimming took off 0 bases at V and 5 bases at J, with 8 bases between the two ends. CDR3 nucleotides: TGTGCCAGCAGTTACTCGAACGGAGATCAGCCCCAGCATTTT. Protein: CASSYSNGDQPQHF.

This rearrangement joins TRBV28 to TRBJ1-5; tentatively, D is TRBD1 (5 bases). The CDR3 consists of 14 residues. Trimming stripped 3 bases from V and 6 bases from J, with 12 bases between. Germline V gives CDR1 MDHEN, CDR2 SYDVKM. The CDR3 region is CASSFLGEGQPQHF. The DNA of the CDR3 is TGTGCCAGCAGTTTTTTAGGGGAAGGTCAGCCCCAGCATTTT. The variable domain in full, completed from reference TRBV28 and TRBJ1-5, reads DVKVTQSSRYLVKRTGEKVFLECVQDMDHENMFWYRQDPGLGLRLIYFSYDVKMKEKGDIPEGYSVSREKKERFSLILESASTNQTSMYLCASSFLGEGQPQHFGDGTRLSIL.

On this clone: A read error is likely here: a far larger clone is one base away. This chain links TRBV2 with TRBJ1-2; D possibly corresponds to TRBD1 (6 bases). Germline CDR1 reads SNHLY; CDR2 reads FYNNEI. V was clipped by 4 bases and J by 5 bases, with 8 bases between them. The CDR3 is made up of 12 amino acids. The CDR3 bases are TGTGCCAGCAGTGCGGACAGATATGGCTACACCTTC. This translates into CASSADRYGYTF.